This entry features one T cell receptor (beta chain) sequence. The target antigen is unknown. The sample originates from a study of shared clonotypes between healthy human individuals. At the level of the study: Per donor, CD8 memory used one plate, CD8 naive used two, CD4 memory used three and CD4 naive used three. Study-wide points: Apart from blood, nothing was sampled; tissue repertoires likely differ.

Germline CDR1 is MDHEN and CDR2 is SYDVKM. V lost 5 bases and J 14 bases, leaving 19 bases between the germline ends. The CDR3 length is 13 residues. On sorted subsets, replicate PCRs used about 180 ng DNA, or approximately 33,000 T cell genomes. TCRdb's copy holds only in-frame clones and misses some; the assay was immunoSEQ multiplex PCR. Here the sample spans nearly 750,000 clones, 72% being singletons. The receptor's source is a woman aged 30 to 39 in good health. This chain uses TRBV28 with TRBJ2-1; D is possibly TRBD1 or TRBD2 (5 bases each). Material for sequencing was memory CD4+ T cells sorted from blood. Subset described: CD45RA-negative fraction. The CDR3 region is CASSLGNRDAKFF. DNA of the CDR3: TGTGCCAGCAGTCTAGGAAATCGGGACGCTAAGTTCTTC. Together with reference TRBV28 and TRBJ2-1, the CDR3 gives the full variable domain: DVKVTQSSRYLVKRTGEKVFLECVQDMDHENMFWYRQDPGLGLRLIYFSYDVKMKEKGDIPEGYSVSREKKERFSLILESASTNQTSMYLCASSLGNRDAKFFGPGTRLTVL.